Below, 12 T cell receptor beta chains from the same sample are listed, as sequenced in a study of cytomegalovirus exposure and HLA in healthy donors. PCR amplification relied on 60 Vbeta primers (plus 13 Jbeta primers). The repertoire was sequenced with immunoSEQ multiplex PCR; TCRdb's copy has only in-frame clones and lacks some. This table has approximately 130,000 clones, over 60% appearing once. The source material was PBMCs. Source of these receptors: a woman aged 40-49 years in good health and CMV-seronegative.

The J gene is TRBJ2-5, the V gene TRBV6-1, with a tentative D call TRBD2 (6 bases). TRBJ2-7 matches the DNA end more closely, so the J call is doubtful. Germline V gene lookup returns CDR1 MNHNS and CDR2 SASEGT. The CDR3 is 11 amino acids. CDR3 sequence (DNA): TGTGCCAGCAGGGACTACTACGAGCAGTACTTC. It encodes CASRDYYEQYF.

The chain couples TRBV7-3 to TRBJ2-2; D perhaps matches TRBD2 (5 bases). The germline V gene encodes CDR1 SGHTA and CDR2 FQGTGA. Trimming stripped 2 bases from V and 5 bases from J, with 6 bases between. The CDR3 is made up of 13 amino acids. CDR3 residues: CASSLGSTGELFF. The CDR3 DNA reads as TGTGCCAGCAGCTTAGGGAGTACCGGGGAGCTGTTTTTT.

Only one count was recorded for this clone. The junction and the germline gene differ at one end; a read error may be behind it. Other DNA sequences within the sample encode an identical CDR3. The V and J genes are TRBV5-6 and TRBJ2-1, with 7 bases identical to TRBD2. The V gene's germline CDR1 is SGHDT and CDR2 YYEEEE. This CDR3 is built from 14 residues. The CDR3 nucleotides are TGTGCCAGCAGTTATGAGCGGGACGGGCATGAACAGTTCTTC. Amino acid sequence: CASSYERDGHEQFF.

The genes are TRBV7-3 and TRBJ2-4; D is perhaps TRBD2 (5 bases). CDR1 and CDR2 from the germline V gene are SGHTA and FQGTGA. Trimming pared 5 bases from V and 8 bases from J, leaving 13 bases between. The CDR3 length is 13 residues. The CDR3 sequence: CASSPGAADIQYF. Written as DNA, the CDR3 is TGTGCCAGCAGCCCTGGAGCGGCAGACATTCAGTACTTC.

Here the CDR3 DNA reads TGCGCCAGCAGCCAAGTGTCCAGGAACTATGGCTACACCTTC. Protein sequence: CASSQVSRNYGYTF. This chain uses TRBV4-1 with TRBJ1-2; D ambiguous. The CDR3 is made up of 14 amino acids. V lost 1 base and J lost 2, with 8 bases in between. Germline-derived CDR1 and CDR2 are MGHRA and YSYEKL.

The rearrangement links TRBV7-9 to TRBJ1-5; D is undetermined. The ends were cut back, 2 bases at V and 3 bases at J, with 5 bases in the middle. This CDR3 is 13 amino acids long. Germline CDR1 is SEHNR and CDR2 is FQNEAQ (reference sequence). CDR3 protein: CASSLQSNQPQHF. CDR3 nucleotide sequence: TGTGCCAGCAGCTTACAGTCCAATCAGCCCCAGCATTTT.

The chain combines TRBV15 with TRBJ2-1; 7 bases line up with TRBD1. Trimming at V came to 5 bases and at J to 3 bases, leaving 7 bases not matched to a gene. The germline gives CDR1 LNHNV, CDR2 YYDKDF (reference sequence). The length of the CDR3 is 15 residues. CDR3 region: CATSAAGTVYNEQFF. The CDR3, as DNA: TGTGCCACCAGCGCAGCCGGGACAGTCTACAATGAGCAGTTCTTC. Full variable domain (remainder filled in from reference TRBV15 and TRBJ2-1): DAMVIQNPRYQVTQFGKPVTLSCSQTLNHNVMYWYQQKSSQAPKLLFHYYDKDFNNEADTPDNFQSRRPNTSFCFLDIRSPGLGDTAMYLCATSAAGTVYNEQFFGPGTRLTVL.

The chain recombines TRBV28 with TRBJ2-6; no clear D gene. V lost 3 bases and J 2 bases, leaving 11 bases between the germline ends. CDR3 size: 16 residues. Germline V gene lookup returns CDR1 MDHEN and CDR2 SYDVKM. The chain's CDR3 is CASSFQRDTGANVLTF. The CDR3 DNA follows: TGTGCCAGCAGTTTCCAGAGAGACACTGGGGCCAACGTCCTGACTTTC.

CDR3 loop: CASSQVGGIPGELFF. As DNA, the CDR3 is TGTGCCAGCAGCCAAGTAGGCGGGATACCCGGGGAGCTGTTTTTT. The chain carries TRBV14 and TRBJ2-2, with D maybe TRBD2 (6 bases). V was shortened by 1 base and J by 6 bases, with 12 bases between the two germline ends. The CDR3 covers 15 residues. The V gene's germline CDR1 is SGHDN and CDR2 FVKESK.

J is TRBJ1-4 and V is TRBV4-1; 7 bases fit TRBD1. This CDR3 comprises 17 residues. Trimming at V came to 0 bases and at J to 8 bases, leaving 12 bases not matched to a gene. Germline V CDR1 and CDR2: MGHRA, YSYEKL. The CDR3 protein is CASSQDGGTRGREKLFF. For the CDR3, the DNA is TGCGCCAGCAGCCAAGATGGGGGGACAAGGGGGCGCGAAAAACTGTTTTTT.

Details on this clone: Distinct nucleotide sequences in the sample also encode this CDR3. The chain employs TRBV28 and TRBJ2-5; no firm D call. There are 11 residues in the CDR3. In germline, CDR1 is MDHEN, CDR2 SYDVKM. V was shortened by 6 bases and J by 5 bases, with 7 bases between the two germline ends. The CDR3 sequence: CASSLRETQYF. In nucleotides, the CDR3 is TGTGCCAGCAGCCTCCGGGAGACCCAGTACTTC.

The chain recombines TRBV28 with TRBJ2-3; D is ambiguous. The CDR3 is made up of 13 amino acids. Germline V gives CDR1 MDHEN, CDR2 SYDVKM. The CDR3 sequence: CGVWSSSTDTQYF. The DNA for the CDR3 is TGTGGCGTTTGGAGCTCTAGCACAGATACGCAGTATTTT.